The 5 T cell receptor beta chains presented below share a single source sample, sequenced in a study of T cell responses to AZD1222 COVID-19 vaccine. Profiling relied on immunoSEQ multiplex PCR, and the TCRdb table lists in-frame clones only, not all of them. The table lists 100,000 to 150,000 clones, 87% of them singletons. Sequencing used peripheral blood, obtained on day 0 of AZD1222 vaccination. The origin of the receptors is an adult in good health.

The chain carries TRBV7-2 and TRBJ1-1; D is ambiguous. Trimming pared 7 bases from V and 4 bases from J, leaving 16 bases between. Germline CDR1 is SGHTA and CDR2 is FQGNSA. CDR3 length equals 14 residues. The CDR3 region has the DNA TGTGCCAGCATCACAGAGGGTTGGGGCACTGAAGCTTTCTTT. Protein sequence: CASITEGWGTEAFF.

The V call is TRBV28, the J call TRBJ2-5; possibly TRBD1 or TRBD2 for D (5 bases each). The germline gives CDR1 MDHEN, CDR2 SYDVKM. V was shortened by 5 bases and J by 5 bases, with 12 bases between the two germline ends. This CDR3 contains 13 residues. The CDR3 coding sequence is TGTGCCAGCAGTGATGGGGGTAGGGAGACCCAGTACTTC. Translation: CASSDGGRETQYF.

This clone was seen a handful of times. The gene calls are TRBV28 and TRBJ1-1; the match to TRBD1 covers 7 bases. Germline loops: CDR1 MDHEN, CDR2 SYDVKM. V was pared by 6 bases and J by 0 bases, with 4 bases of the junction left unmatched. CDR3 length: 14 residues. The CDR3 nucleotides read TGTGCCAGCAGCCCGGGACAGTTGAACACTGAAGCTTTCTTT. Its translation is CASSPGQLNTEAFF.

CDR3 protein: CASSLTQGGQPQHF. The CDR3 DNA sequence: TGTGCCAGCAGTTTAACCCAGGGGGGTCAGCCCCAGCATTTT. The chain combines TRBV28 with TRBJ1-5, with TRBD1 identical over 7 bases. Trimming cost V 2 bases and J 6 bases; bases outside gene matches: 4. The CDR3 contains 14 residues. Germline CDR1 reads MDHEN; CDR2 reads SYDVKM. Based on the CDR3 plus reference TRBV28 and TRBJ1-5, the full variable domain is DVKVTQSSRYLVKRTGEKVFLECVQDMDHENMFWYRQDPGLGLRLIYFSYDVKMKEKGDIPEGYSVSREKKERFSLILESASTNQTSMYLCASSLTQGGQPQHFGDGTRLSIL.

About this clone: This sample includes further DNA sequences coding for the same CDR3. This sequence joins TRBV24-1 and TRBJ1-2, with unresolved D. Trimming removed 5 bases at V and 3 bases at J, with 9 bases between. This CDR3 has 13 residues. The V gene's germline CDR1 is KGHDR and CDR2 SFDVKD. DNA for the CDR3: TGTGCCACCAGTGGCCCCGGGGACTATGGCTACACCTTC. This encodes CATSGPGDYGYTF.